This TCR beta chain is drawn from a study of persistence of HIV-infected CD4 T cells. This was the immunoSEQ version 4 assay in survey mode. The assay was immunoSEQ multiplex PCR, and TCRdb's table has in-frame clones only and misses some. The top ten hold roughly 1.5% of the sample, which has more than 30,000 clones, less than 90% seen once. The stimulus was lysate of CMV-infected fibroblasts, 9 to 10 ug/mL. CD40L-negative CD69-negative CD45RO-high memory CD4+ T cells were sorted as populations depleted of antigen-responding cells. CD8-depleted PBMCs were stimulated 15 to 20 hours with anti-CD28/CD49d costimulation, CD40-blocking antibody and enfuvirtide. The CDR3 contains 15 residues. Per germline, CDR1 MDHEN and CDR2 SYDVKM. With 5 bases clipped from V and 8 bases from J, the junction kept 9 bases outside the gene matches. To note about this clone: Its antigen remains unknown.

Study findings and constraints: CMV- and Gag-responding cells had lower TCRbeta richness than CD3/CD28-responding cells. Within sorted populations, more oligoclonal TCRs accompanied more oligoclonal proviruses.

The clonotype was recovered from an adult man with HIV who was CMV-seropositive. This material consisted of CD4+ T cells sorted from PBMCs after approximately 20-hour stimulation, taken from a patient who received antiretroviral therapy. The chain carries TRBV28 and TRBJ1-4, with 9 bases fitting TRBD1. The CDR3 bases are TGTGCCAGCAGTCTACTGACAGGGGGGGACGAAAAACTGTTTTTT. Residues: CASSLLTGGDEKLFF.